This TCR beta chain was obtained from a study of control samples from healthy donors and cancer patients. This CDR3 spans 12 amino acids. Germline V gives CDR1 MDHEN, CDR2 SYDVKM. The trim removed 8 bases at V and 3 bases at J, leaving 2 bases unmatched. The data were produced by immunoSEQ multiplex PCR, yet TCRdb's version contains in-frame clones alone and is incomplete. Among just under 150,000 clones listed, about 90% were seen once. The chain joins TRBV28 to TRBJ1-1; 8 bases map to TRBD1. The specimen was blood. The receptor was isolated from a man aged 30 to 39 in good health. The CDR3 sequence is CASGQGYTEAFF. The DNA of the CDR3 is TGTGCCAGCGGACAGGGTTACACTGAAGCTTTCTTT.